Shown below are 29 T cell receptor beta chains from a single sample sequenced in a study of T cell responses to AZD1222 COVID-19 vaccine (dated by TCRdb to the early 2020s). The library was produced with the immunoSEQ multiplex PCR assay. TCRdb re-hosts the immuneACCESS table, in-frame sequences only. Its copies lack some clones; in the studies checked, an unresolved V gene accounts for under half of them, and the cause for the rest is not known. The table for this sample lists some 54,000 clones; around 92% of them were counted only once. Of the sample, roughly 2% is held by the ten largest clones. This specimen's time point label, per the study, means: baseline before first vaccination. Sequencing was performed on peripheral blood, taken on day 0 of AZD1222 vaccination. The source of these receptors is an adult in good health.

V and J are TRBV28 and TRBJ2-3; D uncertain. The V and J ends lost 7 bases and 2 bases respectively, with 13 bases between them. The CDR3 loop spans 14 amino acids. Germline CDR1 and CDR2: MDHEN and SYDVKM. DNA of the CDR3: TGTGCCAGCAAATGGGGAAGGGCCACAGATACGCAGTATTTT. As protein: CASKWGRATDTQYF.

V is TRBV2 and J is TRBJ2-2, with 7 bases that match TRBD2. The CDR3 runs to 14 residues. The trim removed 2 bases at V and 4 bases at J, leaving 1 base unmatched. Germline CDR1 SNHLY, CDR2 FYNNEI. For the CDR3, the DNA is TGTGCCAGCAGTGAACAGCGGGGCACCGGGGAGCTGTTTTTT. It yields the protein CASSEQRGTGELFF.

This clone was observed a single time. The chain couples TRBV19 to TRBJ1-5; no clear D. V shed 5 bases and J shed 3 bases, with 20 bases lying between them. The CDR3 totals 17 residues. Germline CDR1 is LNHDA and CDR2 is SQIVND (reference sequence). In DNA, the CDR3 is TGTGCCAGTAGTCCCCCCCCCGGACGGAGACTCAATCAGCCCCAGCATTTT. This sequence encodes CASSPPPGRRLNQPQHF. Using reference TRBV19 and TRBJ1-5 for the parts outside the CDR3, the full variable domain is DGGITQSPKYLFRKEGQNVTLSCEQNLNHDAMYWYRQDPGQGLRLIYYSQIVNDFQKGDIAEGYSVSREKKESFPLTVTSAQKNPTAFYLCASSPPPGRRLNQPQHFGDGTRLSIL.

The chain recombines TRBV3-1 (or the pseudogene TRBV3-2) with TRBJ1-1, with unresolved D. This CDR3 has 12 amino acids. V was pared by 0 bases and J by 5 bases, with 4 bases between. CDR1 is LGHDT, CDR2 YNNKEL, per germline (reference sequence). The CDR3 is CASSQDGTEAFF. The CDR3 DNA reads TGTGCCAGCAGCCAAGATGGAACTGAAGCTTTCTTT.

This clone was recorded once. The V call is TRBV5-4, the J call TRBJ2-2; the D gene is possibly TRBD2 (6 bases). The germline V gene encodes CDR1 SGHNT and CDR2 YYREEE (reference sequence). Trimming took off 0 bases at V and 4 bases at J, with 10 bases between the two ends. The CDR3 sequence is 15 residues long. This CDR3 is CASSLDPGVTGELFF. Here the CDR3 DNA reads TGTGCCAGCAGCTTGGACCCGGGGGTCACCGGGGAGCTGTTTTTT.

The J gene is TRBJ1-1, the V gene TRBV19; TRBD1 aligns across 9 bases. CDR3 length: 14 residues. The V gene end was trimmed by 6 bases and the J gene end by 1 base; junction bases not matched to a gene: 3. In germline, CDR1 is LNHDA, CDR2 SQIVND (reference sequence). As DNA, the CDR3 is TGTGCCAGTAGGGGGACAGGGCCGAACACTGAAGCTTTCTTT. The encoded protein is CASRGTGPNTEAFF.

The chain is built from TRBV10-3 and TRBJ1-1; TRBD1 matches 9 bases. V trimming: 0 bases; J trimming: 2 bases; junction bases outside the gene matches: 1. Germline V gene lookup returns CDR1 ENHRY and CDR2 SYGVKD. The CDR3 runs to 15 residues. CDR3 region: CAISESDRGNTEAFF. DNA of the CDR3: TGTGCCATCAGTGAGTCGGACAGGGGAAACACTGAAGCTTTCTTT.

The rearrangement uses TRBV6-1 and TRBJ2-7; the D is unclear. The CDR3 runs to 13 residues. V was clipped by 1 base and J by 5 bases, with 9 bases between them. Germline-derived CDR1 and CDR2 are MNHNS and SASEGT. CDR3 in amino acids: CASSEVVRHEQYF. In nucleotides, the CDR3 is TGTGCCAGCAGTGAAGTGGTCAGGCACGAGCAGTACTTC.

The gene calls are TRBV5-1 and TRBJ2-3; 8 nucleotides line up with TRBD1. The CDR3 totals 15 residues. CDR1 is SGHRS, CDR2 YFSETQ, per germline. J gave up 9 bases and V 6 bases, and 15 bases lay outside the gene matches. The CDR3 DNA reads TGCGCCAGCAAACGCGCCGACGAGGACAGGGTCACGCAGTATTTT. It encodes CASKRADEDRVTQYF.

The V and J genes are TRBV18 and TRBJ2-5, with 10 bases aligning to TRBD2. Germline trimming cut 5 bases from V and 5 bases from J; bases unmatched to any gene: 5. Germline V gene sequence: CDR1 KGHSH, CDR2 LQKENI. The CDR3 spans 14 residues. The CDR3 loop is CASSTGTSVETQYF. The CDR3 region has the DNA TGTGCCAGCTCAACCGGGACTAGCGTGGAGACCCAGTACTTC.

This sequence joins TRBV18 and TRBJ2-6; D uncertain. Germline values: CDR1 KGHSH, CDR2 LQKENI. V dropped 0 bases and J dropped 0 bases, with 6 bases sitting between them. CDR3 length: 16 amino acids. The DNA of the CDR3 is TGTGCCAGCTCACCACCGACTTCCTCTGGGGCCAACGTCCTGACTTTC. Its translation: CASSPPTSSGANVLTF.

This clone was seen just once. The rearrangement uses TRBV19 and TRBJ2-3, with D perhaps matching TRBD1 (6 bases). Germline assignment: CDR1 LNHDA and CDR2 SQIVND (reference sequence). The CDR3 covers 14 residues. Deletions cut 7 bases from V and 5 bases from J, with 16 bases between. This CDR3 is CASTETIQGDTQYF. CDR3 DNA sequence: TGTGCCAGTACGGAGACCATACAGGGAGATACGCAGTATTTT. The full variable domain, its missing parts supplied by reference TRBV19 and TRBJ2-3, is DGGITQSPKYLFRKEGQNVTLSCEQNLNHDAMYWYRQDPGQGLRLIYYSQIVNDFQKGDIAEGYSVSREKKESFPLTVTSAQKNPTAFYLCASTETIQGDTQYFGPGTRLTVL.

The V gene is TRBV6-6, the J gene TRBJ2-7; D gene ambiguous. This CDR3 has 16 residues. The germline gives CDR1 MNHNY, CDR2 SVGAGI (reference sequence). V was cut by 0 bases and J by 0 bases, with 12 bases left in between. This CDR3 is CASSYSQVMSSYEQYF. As DNA, the CDR3 is TGTGCCAGCAGTTACTCCCAGGTCATGAGCTCCTACGAGCAGTACTTC.

The J gene is TRBJ2-7, the V gene TRBV6-5; D is uncertain. The CDR3 runs to 12 residues. V dropped 8 bases and J dropped 0 bases, with 8 bases sitting between them. Germline CDR1 and CDR2: MNHEY and SVGAGI. CDR3 region: CASRPHSYEQYF. DNA for the CDR3: TGTGCCAGCCGGCCTCACTCCTACGAGCAGTACTTC.

Only one count was recorded for this clone. The rearrangement links TRBV2 to TRBJ2-5; maybe TRBD2 (6 bases). The CDR3 has 14 amino acids. V lost 5 bases to trimming and J lost 3 bases, with 13 bases between them. The germline CDR1 and CDR2 sequences are SNHLY and FYNNEI. CDR3: CASSLSGHEETQYF. DNA for the CDR3: TGTGCCAGCAGTCTTAGCGGCCATGAAGAGACCCAGTACTTC.

The chain combines TRBV6-5 with TRBJ2-1; 9 nucleotides line up with TRBD1. CDR3 length: 13 amino acids. After removal of 6 bases from V and 8 bases from J, the junction contained 5 bases not matched to a gene. Germline V gives CDR1 MNHEY, CDR2 SVGAGI. CDR3 loop: CASRPGQGYEQFF. Here the CDR3 DNA reads TGTGCCAGCAGACCCGGACAGGGGTATGAGCAGTTCTTC.

Only one count was recorded for this clone. The identical CDR3 is also encoded by other nucleotide sequences in the sample. The genes are TRBV27 and TRBJ1-1; D possibly corresponds to TRBD1 (6 bases). The CDR3 is made up of 13 amino acids. The V gene's germline CDR1 is MNHEY and CDR2 SMNVEV (reference sequence). Trimming removed 5 bases from V and 5 bases from J, with 12 bases in between. The CDR3 DNA follows: TGTGCCAGCAGTCTAAAAGGGGGGACTGAAGCTTTCTTT. Its translation is CASSLKGGTEAFF.

The chain joins TRBV9 to TRBJ2-1, with a weak D call TRBD2 (5 bases). From germline, CDR1 is SGDLS and CDR2 YYNGEE. The length of the CDR3 is 17 residues. Trimming took off 4 bases at V and 0 bases at J, with 17 bases between the two ends. DNA of the CDR3: TGTGCCAGCAGCTCCAGTGGGCTGAGGGCCTCCTACAATGAGCAGTTCTTC. Encoded protein: CASSSSGLRASYNEQFF. The entire variable domain, with the rest obtained from reference TRBV9 and TRBJ2-1, is as follows: DSGVTQTPKHLITATGQRVTLRCSPRSGDLSVYWYQQSLDQGLQFLIQYYNGEERAKGNILERFSAQQFPDLHSELNLSSLELGDSALYFCASSSSGLRASYNEQFFGPGTRLTVL.

CDR3 bases: TGCGCCAGCAGCTTGACGGGAGGAGTGTACAATGAGCAGTTCTTC. Its translation is CASSLTGGVYNEQFF. V and J are TRBV5-1 and TRBJ2-1; 7 bases are a match to TRBD2. CDR3 length: 15 amino acids. J lost 4 bases, V lost 1 base, and 5 bases had no gene match. Germline V lookup: CDR1 SGHRS, CDR2 YFSETQ.

The chain combines TRBV6-2 or TRBV6-3 with TRBJ2-1; the match to TRBD2 covers 8 bases. The CDR3 spans 15 residues. Looked up from germline, CDR1 is MNHEY and CDR2 is SVGEGT. The trim removed 2 bases at V and 0 bases at J, leaving 0 bases unmatched. CDR3 in DNA: TGTGCCAGCAGTTACAGCGGGGGCTCCTACAATGAGCAGTTCTTC. It is translated as CASSYSGGSYNEQFF.

V gene TRBV19 combines with J gene TRBJ2-3; no clear D. The germline V gene has CDR1 LNHDA and CDR2 SQIVND (reference sequence). The CDR3 spans 13 residues. Trimming removed 5 bases from V and 2 bases from J, with 8 bases in between. Here the CDR3 reads CASSAADTDTQYF. In DNA, the CDR3 is TGTGCCAGTAGTGCGGCGGACACAGATACGCAGTATTTT.

This clone was picked up one time. The chain employs TRBV27 and TRBJ2-4; maybe TRBD2 (5 bases). The V end lost 4 bases, the J end lost 1 base, and 11 bases lay between the germline ends. CDR1 and CDR2 from the germline V gene are MNHEY and SMNVEV (reference sequence). This CDR3 region has 15 residues. The CDR3 sequence is CASSSSTMAKNIQYF. CDR3 coding DNA: TGTGCCAGCAGTTCCTCGACTATGGCCAAAAACATTCAGTACTTC.

The chain joins TRBV30 to TRBJ2-7, with unresolved D. This CDR3 has 13 amino acids. Germline V gene lookup returns CDR1 GTSNPN and CDR2 SVGIG (reference sequence). Trimming removed 2 bases at V and 6 bases at J, with 14 bases between. The CDR3: CAWSLAPMGEQYF. The CDR3 nucleotides are TGTGCCTGGAGTTTGGCTCCGATGGGCGAGCAGTACTTC.

The gene calls are TRBV6-5 and TRBJ1-2; D not resolved. Trimming stripped 5 bases from V and 5 bases from J, with 15 bases between. This CDR3 has 14 residues. Germline V gene data show CDR1 as MNHEY and CDR2 as SVGAGI. CDR3 nucleotide sequence: TGTGCCAGCAGTACTGCCCATTCCCCTTATGGCTACACCTTC. It is translated as CASSTAHSPYGYTF.

The genes are TRBV7-9 and TRBJ1-1; D not certain. V was trimmed by 4 bases and J by 0 bases, leaving 6 bases between them. The CDR3 consists of 13 residues. Germline V gene sequence: CDR1 SEHNR, CDR2 FQNEAQ (reference sequence). CDR3 sequence reads: CASSSIMNTEAFF. The CDR3 nucleotides are TGTGCCAGCAGCTCTATAATGAACACTGAAGCTTTCTTT.

The V gene is TRBV24-1, the J gene TRBJ2-3; 10 positions match TRBD2. The CDR3 runs 16 residues. Per germline, CDR1 KGHDR and CDR2 SFDVKD. J gave up 4 bases and V 4 bases, and 7 bases lay outside the gene matches. CDR3 bases: TGTGCCACCAGTGACCCCAGCGGGAGGGTAGCAGATACGCAGTATTTT. Translation: CATSDPSGRVADTQYF.

The J gene is TRBJ2-1, the V gene TRBV7-9; D is possibly TRBD1 (6 bases). The ends were cut back, 7 bases at V and 10 bases at J, with 17 bases in the middle. The CDR3 runs to 13 residues. From germline, CDR1 is SEHNR and CDR2 FQNEAQ (reference sequence). The DNA of the CDR3 is TGTGCCAGCAATGACAGGTCGAAACTGGAGCAGTTCTTC. This encodes CASNDRSKLEQFF.

This chain joins TRBV30 and TRBJ1-1; TRBD1 is a possible D gene (6 bases). Looked up from germline, CDR1 is GTSNPN and CDR2 is SVGIG (reference sequence). V was shortened by 6 bases and J by 0 bases, with 26 bases between the two germline ends. The CDR3 spans 18 residues. CDR3 nucleotide sequence: TGTGCCTGCGACCCCGGGGGGCTACACCGGGGAATGAACACTGAAGCTTTCTTT. Amino acids: CACDPGGLHRGMNTEAFF.

This sequence joins TRBV9 and TRBJ2-6, with TRBD1 identical over 11 bases. V lost 0 bases and J lost 2; bases outside the gene matches: 7. This CDR3 spans 19 amino acids. Germline V gene data show CDR1 as SGDLS and CDR2 as YYNGEE. Here the CDR3 DNA reads TGTGCCAGCAGCGTAGGTGTCGGACAGGGGGCTCCTGGGGCCAACGTCCTGACTTTC. This encodes CASSVGVGQGAPGANVLTF.